The TCR beta chain under discussion was sequenced for a study of hypomethylating agent response in myelodysplastic syndrome. Study details: The mean patient age was about 78 +/- 6.2 years, and diploid cytogenetics predominated.

This clone was seen only a few times. Assay used: immunoSEQ multiplex PCR; TCRdb lists only in-frame clones, some missing. This sample has 1,500 to 2,500 clones, with 86% found just once. Sample: bone marrow, taken before or after starting hypomethylating agent treatment for myelodysplastic syndrome (not recorded which). The source is a human donor with myelodysplastic syndrome.

The CDR3 sequence is CASSRRGVGELFF. DNA for the CDR3: TGTGCCAGCAGCCGGCGGGGGGTCGGGGAGCTGTTTTTT. The V and J genes are TRBV14 and TRBJ2-2; 8 nucleotides align to TRBD2. CDR1 and CDR2 (germline): SGHDN, FVKESK. After removal of 4 bases from V and 7 bases from J, the junction contained 2 bases not matched to a gene. The CDR3 has 13 residues.